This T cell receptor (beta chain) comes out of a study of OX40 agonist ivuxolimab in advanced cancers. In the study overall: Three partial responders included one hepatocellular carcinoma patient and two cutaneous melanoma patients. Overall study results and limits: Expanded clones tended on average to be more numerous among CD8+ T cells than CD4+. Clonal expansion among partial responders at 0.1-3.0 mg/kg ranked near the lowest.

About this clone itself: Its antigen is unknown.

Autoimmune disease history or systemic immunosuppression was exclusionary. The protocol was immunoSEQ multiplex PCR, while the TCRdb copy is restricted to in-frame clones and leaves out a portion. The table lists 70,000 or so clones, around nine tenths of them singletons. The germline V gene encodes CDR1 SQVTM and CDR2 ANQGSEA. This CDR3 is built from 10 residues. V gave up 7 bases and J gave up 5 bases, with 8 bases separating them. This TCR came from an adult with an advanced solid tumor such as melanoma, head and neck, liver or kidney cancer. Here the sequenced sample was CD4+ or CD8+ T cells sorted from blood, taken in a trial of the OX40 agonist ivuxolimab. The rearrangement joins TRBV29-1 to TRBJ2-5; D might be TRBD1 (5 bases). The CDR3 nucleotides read TGCAGCGCGAAGGGGGAGACCCAGTACTTC. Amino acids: CSAKGETQYF.